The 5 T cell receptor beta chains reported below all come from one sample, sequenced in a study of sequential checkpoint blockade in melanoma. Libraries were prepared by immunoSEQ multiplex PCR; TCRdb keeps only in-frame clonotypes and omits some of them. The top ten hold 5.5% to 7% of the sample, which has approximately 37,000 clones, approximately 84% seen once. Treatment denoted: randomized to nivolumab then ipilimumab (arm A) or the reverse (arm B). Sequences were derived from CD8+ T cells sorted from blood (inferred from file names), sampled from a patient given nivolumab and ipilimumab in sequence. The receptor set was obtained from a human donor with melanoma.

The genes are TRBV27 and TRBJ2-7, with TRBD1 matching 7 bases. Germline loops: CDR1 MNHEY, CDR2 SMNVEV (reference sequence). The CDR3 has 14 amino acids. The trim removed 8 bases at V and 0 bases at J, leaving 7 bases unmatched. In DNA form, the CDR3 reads TGTGCCAGCGGGTGGGCAGGGGGCTCCTACGAGCAGTACTTC. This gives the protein CASGWAGGSYEQYF.

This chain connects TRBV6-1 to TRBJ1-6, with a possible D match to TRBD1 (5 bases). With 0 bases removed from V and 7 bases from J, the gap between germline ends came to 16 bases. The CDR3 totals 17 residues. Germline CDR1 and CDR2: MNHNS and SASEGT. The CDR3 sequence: CASSEALWQGGNSPLHF. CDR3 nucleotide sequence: TGTGCCAGCAGTGAAGCGCTGTGGCAGGGCGGCAATTCACCCCTCCACTTT.

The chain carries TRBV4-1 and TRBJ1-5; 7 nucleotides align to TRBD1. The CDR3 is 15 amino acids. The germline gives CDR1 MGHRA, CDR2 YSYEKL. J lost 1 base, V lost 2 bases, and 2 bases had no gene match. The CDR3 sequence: CASSQLGQSNQPQHF. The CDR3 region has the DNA TGCGCCAGCAGCCAATTGGGACAGAGCAATCAGCCCCAGCATTTT.

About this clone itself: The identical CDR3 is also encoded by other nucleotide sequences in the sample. The CDR3 spells CASRPEKGGGWMPQHF. The CDR3 DNA reads TGTGCCAGCAGACCAGAAAAAGGGGGCGGTTGGATGCCCCAGCATTTT. J is TRBJ1-5 and V is TRBV27, with 7 positions matching TRBD1. This CDR3 has 16 residues. The ends lost 6 bases at V and 9 bases at J; junction bases unmatched: 17. From germline, CDR1 is MNHEY and CDR2 SMNVEV (reference sequence).

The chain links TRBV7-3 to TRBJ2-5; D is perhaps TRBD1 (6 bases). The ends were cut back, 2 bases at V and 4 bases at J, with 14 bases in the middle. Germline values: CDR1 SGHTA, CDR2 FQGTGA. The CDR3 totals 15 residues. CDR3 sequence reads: CASSLLGGVGETQYF. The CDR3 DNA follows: TGTGCCAGCAGCTTATTAGGGGGAGTTGGAGAGACCCAGTACTTC.